These T cell receptor beta chains were read from a single sample in a study of blood T cell repertoires in COVID-19. The method was immunoSEQ multiplex PCR; TCRdb's version includes in-frame clones alone and lacks a portion of them. The data contain 490,000 or so clones, 80% to 90% of them singletons. The source material was PBMCs or T cells enriched from blood (not recorded which). The receptor set was obtained from a woman aged 55-69 years who had recovered from COVID-19. Both conserved end residues are part of each CDR3. A D gene is named only where the DNA matches it firmly. Some rows have no size entry. The others give once, few or many, or a class for an expanded clone.

clone size: NA; J gene: TRBJ2-7; D gene: TRBD2; V gene: TRBV4-1; CDR3 DNA: TGCGCCAGCAGCCAAGGCTCTCCAGCGGGGGGGCGAGAGCAGTACTTC; CDR3 protein: CASSQGSPAGGREQYF
clone size: few; J gene: TRBJ2-3; D gene: TRBD2; V gene: TRBV5-1; CDR3 DNA: TGCGCCAGCAGCTTAGATACTAGCGGGGCCCCTAGCACAGATACGCAGTATTTT; CDR3 protein: CASSLDTSGAPSTDTQYF
clone size: NA; J gene: TRBJ1-2; D gene: NA; V gene: TRBV24-1; CDR3 DNA: TGTGCCACCAGTGATGTGAGCGGCTATGGCTACACCTTC; CDR3 protein: CATSDVSGYGYTF
clone size: NA; J gene: TRBJ2-1; D gene: TRBD1; V gene: TRBV10-1; CDR3 DNA: TGCGCCACCTCTCCAAATCCGGACAGGGCCAGCTCCTACAATGAGCAGTTCTTC; CDR3 protein: CATSPNPDRASSYNEQFF
clone size: NA; J gene: TRBJ2-1; D gene: NA; V gene: TRBV27; CDR3 DNA: TGTGCCAGCAGTCAGGGATCTGAGCAGTTCTTC; CDR3 protein: CASSQGSEQFF
clone size: NA; J gene: TRBJ1-5; D gene: NA; V gene: TRBV6-2/TRBV6-3; CDR3 DNA: TGTGCCAGCAGTCCGCGACAGCTTAGCAATCAGCCCCAGCATTTT; CDR3 protein: CASSPRQLSNQPQHF
clone size: NA; J gene: TRBJ1-6; D gene: TRBD1; V gene: TRBV10-3; CDR3 DNA: TGTGCCATCAGTGTAACCGGGACAGAAGGTTCACCCCTCCACTTT; CDR3 protein: CAISVTGTEGSPLHF
clone size: NA; J gene: TRBJ1-3; D gene: NA; V gene: TRBV12-5; CDR3 DNA: TGTGCTAGTGGTTTGGTACCATGGGACAACTCTGGAAACACCATATATTTT; CDR3 protein: CASGLVPWDNSGNTIYF
clone size: NA; J gene: TRBJ2-7; D gene: TRBD1; V gene: TRBV28; CDR3 DNA: TGTGCCAGCAGTTCACGACAGGGAGAGTACTTC; CDR3 protein: CASSSRQGEYF
clone size: NA; J gene: TRBJ1-5; D gene: NA; V gene: TRBV9; CDR3 DNA: TGTGCCAGCAGCGTATCGGGGGGCGAAGGACAGCCCCAGCATTTT; CDR3 protein: CASSVSGGEGQPQHF
clone size: NA; J gene: TRBJ1-1; D gene: NA; V gene: TRBV9; CDR3 DNA: TGTGCCAGCAGCGTAGTTGAGAATTTGAACACTGAAGCTTTCTTT; CDR3 protein: CASSVVENLNTEAFF
clone size: NA; J gene: TRBJ1-2; D gene: NA; V gene: TRBV6-5; CDR3 DNA: TGTGCCAGCAGGTCTTCCATACTAAGCGGCTACACCTTC; CDR3 protein: CASRSSILSGYTF
clone size: NA; J gene: TRBJ1-1; D gene: TRBD1; V gene: TRBV19; CDR3 DNA: TGTGCCAGTAGTATCGAGACGGACAGGGCCAACACTGAAGCTTTCTTT; CDR3 protein: CASSIETDRANTEAFF
clone size: few; J gene: TRBJ2-3; D gene: TRBD2; V gene: TRBV7-9; CDR3 DNA: TGTGCCAGCAGCGCCCAGACTAGCGGGGGGGTGCATACGCAGTATTTT; CDR3 protein: CASSAQTSGGVHTQYF
clone size: NA; J gene: TRBJ1-2; D gene: NA; V gene: TRBV11-3; CDR3 DNA: TGTGCCAGCAGCCGTTCGGACTATGGCTACACCTTC; CDR3 protein: CASSRSDYGYTF
clone size: NA; J gene: TRBJ2-2; D gene: TRBD1; V gene: TRBV5-1; CDR3 DNA: TGCGCCAGCAGCCCGACAGGGGACACCGGGGAGCTGTTTTTT; CDR3 protein: CASSPTGDTGELFF
clone size: NA; J gene: TRBJ2-3; D gene: TRBD1; V gene: TRBV4-2; CDR3 DNA: TGTGCCAGCAGCCGGTACAGGGGGCGGGCAGATACGCAGTATTTT; CDR3 protein: CASSRYRGRADTQYF
clone size: NA; J gene: TRBJ1-2; D gene: NA; V gene: TRBV6-1; CDR3 DNA: TGTGCCAGCAGTGACCAACAGGCCGTCTATGGCTACACCTTC; CDR3 protein: CASSDQQAVYGYTF
clone size: once; J gene: TRBJ1-2; D gene: TRBD1; V gene: TRBV3-1/TRBV3-2; CDR3 DNA: TGTGCCAGCAGCCTATACGACAGGGGCCCTTATGGCTACACCTTC; CDR3 protein: CASSLYDRGPYGYTF
clone size: NA; J gene: TRBJ1-4; D gene: TRBD1; V gene: TRBV19; CDR3 DNA: TGTGCCAGTAGTCCGTCAGACAGGGGATGGCGTCGTGAAAAACTGTTTTTT; CDR3 protein: CASSPSDRGWRREKLFF
clone size: NA; J gene: TRBJ2-5; D gene: TRBD2; V gene: TRBV19; CDR3 DNA: TGTGCCAGTAGTAATATAAATGAGCGGGGGGATCAAGAGACCCAGTACTTC; CDR3 protein: CASSNINERGDQETQYF
clone size: NA; J gene: TRBJ1-1; D gene: TRBD1; V gene: TRBV19; CDR3 DNA: TGTGCCAGTAGGCTGACAGGGGATGGTGGCACTGAAGCTTTCTTT; CDR3 protein: CASRLTGDGGTEAFF
clone size: NA; J gene: TRBJ1-1; D gene: TRBD1; V gene: TRBV5-5; CDR3 DNA: TGTGCCAGCAGCTTGGACAGGGGCAAGAACACTGAAGCTTTCTTT; CDR3 protein: CASSLDRGKNTEAFF